This T cell receptor (beta chain) comes out of a study of shared clonotypes between healthy human individuals. On the study more broadly: Used for every donor were three CD4 naive, three CD4 memory, two CD8 naive and one CD8 memory plate.

TCRdb keeps only in-frame clones here, not all; method: immunoSEQ multiplex PCR. The sample carries 2 million to 2.5 million clones, 90% to 96% recorded once. This CDR3 spans 13 amino acids. The germline CDR1 and CDR2 sequences are SGHAT and FQNNGV. Trimming shortened V by 6 bases and J by 9 bases, and 15 bases separated the two germline ends. The study separated CD4+ cells into CD45RA+ naive and CD45RA-negative memory subsets. The V gene is TRBV11-2, the J gene TRBJ2-1, with D perhaps matching TRBD1 (5 bases). Sequenced: naive CD4+ T cells sorted from blood. Subset indicated: CD45RA+ positively selected. The sequence came from a man in his late teens or twenties in good health. Here the CDR3 DNA reads TGTGCCAGCAGTCGACAGATACAAGGTGAGCAGTTCTTC. Its translation is CASSRQIQGEQFF.